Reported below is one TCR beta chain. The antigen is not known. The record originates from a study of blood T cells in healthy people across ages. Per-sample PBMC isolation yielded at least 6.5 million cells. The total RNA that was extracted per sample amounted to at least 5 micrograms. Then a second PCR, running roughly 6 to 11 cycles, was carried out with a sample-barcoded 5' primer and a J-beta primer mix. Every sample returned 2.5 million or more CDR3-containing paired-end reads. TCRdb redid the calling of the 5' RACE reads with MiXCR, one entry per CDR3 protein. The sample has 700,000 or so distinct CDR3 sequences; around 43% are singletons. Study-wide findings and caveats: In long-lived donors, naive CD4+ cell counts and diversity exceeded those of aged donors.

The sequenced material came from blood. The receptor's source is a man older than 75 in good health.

The chain's CDR3 is CASSRHQETQYF. In nucleotides, the CDR3 is TGTGCCAGCAGCCGCCACCAAGAGACCCAGTACTTC. The chain has TRBV7-9 and TRBJ2-5, with D unclear. Trimming cost V 5 bases and J 0 bases, with 4 bases left between them. This CDR3 is built from 12 residues. From germline, CDR1 is SEHNR and CDR2 FQNEAQ (reference sequence).